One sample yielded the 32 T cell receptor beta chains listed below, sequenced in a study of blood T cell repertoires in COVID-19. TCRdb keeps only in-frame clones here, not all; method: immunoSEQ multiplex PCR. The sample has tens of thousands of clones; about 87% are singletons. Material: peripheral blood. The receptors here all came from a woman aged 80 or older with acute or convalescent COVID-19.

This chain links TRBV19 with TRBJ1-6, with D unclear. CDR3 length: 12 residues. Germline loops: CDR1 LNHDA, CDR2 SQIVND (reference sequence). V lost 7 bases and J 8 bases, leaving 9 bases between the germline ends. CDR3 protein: CASMGSYSPLHF. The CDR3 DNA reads TGTGCCAGTATGGGCAGTTATTCACCCCTCCACTTT. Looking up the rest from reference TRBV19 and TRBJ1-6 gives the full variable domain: DGGITQSPKYLFRKEGQNVTLSCEQNLNHDAMYWYRQDPGQGLRLIYYSQIVNDFQKGDIAEGYSVSREKKESFPLTVTSAQKNPTAFYLCASMGSYSPLHFGNGTRLTVT.

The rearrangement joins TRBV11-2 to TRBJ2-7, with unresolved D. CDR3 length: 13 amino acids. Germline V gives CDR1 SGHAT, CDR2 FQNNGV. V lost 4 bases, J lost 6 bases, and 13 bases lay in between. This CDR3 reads CASSSPYTPEQYF. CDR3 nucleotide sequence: TGTGCCAGCAGCTCACCCTATACCCCCGAGCAGTACTTC.

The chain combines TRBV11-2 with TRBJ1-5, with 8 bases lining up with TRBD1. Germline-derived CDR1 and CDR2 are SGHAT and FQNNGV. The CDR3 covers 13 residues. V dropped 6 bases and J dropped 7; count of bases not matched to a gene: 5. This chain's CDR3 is CASSPDREQPQHF. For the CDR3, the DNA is TGTGCCAGCAGTCCGGACAGGGAGCAGCCCCAGCATTTT.

The DNA for the CDR3 is TGCGCCAGCAGCCAAGATAACGGGGTCAATCAGCCCCAGCATTTT. Translating it yields CASSQDNGVNQPQHF. The chain joins TRBV4-3 to TRBJ1-5; no clear D gene. Trimming removed 0 bases at V and 3 bases at J, with 9 bases between. The CDR3 is made up of 15 amino acids. Germline V gives CDR1 LGHNA, CDR2 YSLEER.

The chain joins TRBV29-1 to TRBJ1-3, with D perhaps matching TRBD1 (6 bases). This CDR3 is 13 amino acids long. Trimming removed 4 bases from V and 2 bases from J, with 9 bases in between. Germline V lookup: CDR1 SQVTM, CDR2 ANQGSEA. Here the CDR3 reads CSVGYRAGNTIYF. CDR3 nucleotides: TGCAGCGTTGGTTACAGGGCTGGAAACACCATATATTTT. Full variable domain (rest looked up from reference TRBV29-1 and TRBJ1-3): SAVISQKPSRDICQRGTSLTIQCQVDSQVTMMFWYRQQPGQSLTLIATANQGSEATYESGFVIDKFPISRPNLTFSTLTVSNMSPEDSSIYLCSVGYRAGNTIYFGEGSWLTVV.

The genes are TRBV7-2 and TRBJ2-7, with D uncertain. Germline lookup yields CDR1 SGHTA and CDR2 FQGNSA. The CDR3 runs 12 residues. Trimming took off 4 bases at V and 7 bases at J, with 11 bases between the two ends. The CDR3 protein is CASSYSLREQYF. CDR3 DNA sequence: TGTGCCAGCAGCTACTCCCTTCGTGAGCAGTACTTC.

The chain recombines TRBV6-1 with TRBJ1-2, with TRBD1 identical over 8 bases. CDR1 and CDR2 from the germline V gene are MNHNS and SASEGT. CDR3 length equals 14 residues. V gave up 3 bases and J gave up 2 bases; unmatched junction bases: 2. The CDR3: CASSDRGRNYGYTF. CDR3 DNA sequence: TGTGCCAGCAGTGACAGGGGGCGCAACTATGGCTACACCTTC.

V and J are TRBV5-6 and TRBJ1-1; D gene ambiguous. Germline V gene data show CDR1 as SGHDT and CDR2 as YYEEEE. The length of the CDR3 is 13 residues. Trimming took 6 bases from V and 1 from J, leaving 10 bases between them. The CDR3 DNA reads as TGTGCCAGCACCTGGCGGGGGAACACTGAAGCTTTCTTT. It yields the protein CASTWRGNTEAFF.

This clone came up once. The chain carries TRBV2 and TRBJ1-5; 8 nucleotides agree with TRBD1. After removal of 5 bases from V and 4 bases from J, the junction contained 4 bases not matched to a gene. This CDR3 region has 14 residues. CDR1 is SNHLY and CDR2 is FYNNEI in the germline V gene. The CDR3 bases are TGTGCCAGCAGTCCCGACAGGGGAAATCAGCCCCAGCATTTT. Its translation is CASSPDRGNQPQHF.

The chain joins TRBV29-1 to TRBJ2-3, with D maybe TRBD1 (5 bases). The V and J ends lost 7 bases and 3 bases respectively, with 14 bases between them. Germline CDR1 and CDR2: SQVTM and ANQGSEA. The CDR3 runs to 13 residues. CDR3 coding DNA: TGCAGCGCGGTCCGTCGGACAACAGATACGCAGTATTTT. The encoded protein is CSAVRRTTDTQYF.

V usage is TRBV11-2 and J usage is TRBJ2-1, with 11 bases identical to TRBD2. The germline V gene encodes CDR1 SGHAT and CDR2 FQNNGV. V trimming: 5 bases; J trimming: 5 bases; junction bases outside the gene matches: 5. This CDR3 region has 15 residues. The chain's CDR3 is CASSGRLAGNNEQFF. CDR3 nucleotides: TGTGCCAGCAGCGGCCGACTAGCGGGAAACAATGAGCAGTTCTTC. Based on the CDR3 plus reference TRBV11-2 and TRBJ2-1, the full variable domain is EAGVAQSPRYKIIEKRQSVAFWCNPISGHATLYWYQQILGQGPKLLIQFQNNGVVDDSQLPKDRFSAERLKGVDSTLKIQPAKLEDSAVYLCASSGRLAGNNEQFFGPGTRLTVL.

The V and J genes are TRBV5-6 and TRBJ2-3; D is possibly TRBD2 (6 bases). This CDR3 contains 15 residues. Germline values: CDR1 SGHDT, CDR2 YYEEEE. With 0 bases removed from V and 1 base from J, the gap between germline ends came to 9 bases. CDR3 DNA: TGTGCCAGCAGCTTGGAGTGGGGGGGCACAGATACGCAGTATTTT. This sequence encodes CASSLEWGGTDTQYF. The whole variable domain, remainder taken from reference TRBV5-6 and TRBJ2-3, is DAGVTQSPTHLIKTRGQQVTLRCSPKSGHDTVSWYQQALGQGPQFIFQYYEEEERQRGNFPDRFSGHQFPNYSSELNVNALLLGDSALYLCASSLEWGGTDTQYFGPGTRLTVL.

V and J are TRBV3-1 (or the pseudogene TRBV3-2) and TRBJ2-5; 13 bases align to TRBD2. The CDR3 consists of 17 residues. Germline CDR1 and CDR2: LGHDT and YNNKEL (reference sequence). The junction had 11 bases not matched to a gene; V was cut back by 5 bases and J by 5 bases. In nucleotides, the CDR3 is TGTGCCAGCAGCTCGCGGACTAGCGGGGGCCCTAGGGAGACCCAGTACTTC. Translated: CASSSRTSGGPRETQYF.

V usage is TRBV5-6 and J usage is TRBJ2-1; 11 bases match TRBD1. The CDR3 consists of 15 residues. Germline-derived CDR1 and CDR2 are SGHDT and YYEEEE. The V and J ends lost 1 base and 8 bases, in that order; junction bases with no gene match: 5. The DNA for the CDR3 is TGTGCCAGCAGCTTGACGGGACAGGGGGGACATGAGCAGTTCTTC. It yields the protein CASSLTGQGGHEQFF.

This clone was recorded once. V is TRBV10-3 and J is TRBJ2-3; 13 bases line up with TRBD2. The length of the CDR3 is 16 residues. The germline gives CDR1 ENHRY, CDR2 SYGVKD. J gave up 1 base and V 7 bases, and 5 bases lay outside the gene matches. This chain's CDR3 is CAINTGTSGGTDTQYF. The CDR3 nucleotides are TGTGCCATCAACACCGGGACTAGCGGGGGCACAGATACGCAGTATTTT.

As DNA, the CDR3 is TGTGCCAGTAGTACGAAGACCAGGGGCGAGAACTATGGCTACACCTTC. Translation gives CASSTKTRGENYGYTF. This chain joins TRBV19 and TRBJ1-2; TRBD1 might be the D (6 bases). V lost 4 bases and J 2 bases, leaving 17 bases between the germline ends. Germline lookup yields CDR1 LNHDA and CDR2 SQIVND (reference sequence). The CDR3 spans 16 residues.

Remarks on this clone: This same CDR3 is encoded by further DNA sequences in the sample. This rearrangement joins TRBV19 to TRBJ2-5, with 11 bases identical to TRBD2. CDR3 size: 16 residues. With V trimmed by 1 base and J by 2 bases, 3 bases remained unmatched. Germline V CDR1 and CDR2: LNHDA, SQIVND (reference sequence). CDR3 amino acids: CASSIGLAGGQETQYF. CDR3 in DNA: TGTGCCAGTAGTATAGGCCTAGCGGGGGGTCAAGAGACCCAGTACTTC. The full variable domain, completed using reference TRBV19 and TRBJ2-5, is DGGITQSPKYLFRKEGQNVTLSCEQNLNHDAMYWYRQDPGQGLRLIYYSQIVNDFQKGDIAEGYSVSREKKESFPLTVTSAQKNPTAFYLCASSIGLAGGQETQYFGPGTRLLVL.

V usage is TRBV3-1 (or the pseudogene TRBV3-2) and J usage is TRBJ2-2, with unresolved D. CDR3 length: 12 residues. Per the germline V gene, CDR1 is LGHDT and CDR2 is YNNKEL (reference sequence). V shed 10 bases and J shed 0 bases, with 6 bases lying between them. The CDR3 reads CATTTNTGELFF. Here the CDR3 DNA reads TGTGCCACCACAACGAACACCGGGGAGCTGTTTTTT.

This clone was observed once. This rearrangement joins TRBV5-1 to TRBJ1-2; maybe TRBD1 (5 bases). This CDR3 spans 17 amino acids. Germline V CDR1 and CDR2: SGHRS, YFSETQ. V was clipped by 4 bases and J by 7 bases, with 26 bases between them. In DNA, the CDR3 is TGCGCCAGCAGCGGGGGGTCGACGTCGGCCGGGGGTGCTGGCTACACCTTC. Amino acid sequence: CASSGGSTSAGGAGYTF.

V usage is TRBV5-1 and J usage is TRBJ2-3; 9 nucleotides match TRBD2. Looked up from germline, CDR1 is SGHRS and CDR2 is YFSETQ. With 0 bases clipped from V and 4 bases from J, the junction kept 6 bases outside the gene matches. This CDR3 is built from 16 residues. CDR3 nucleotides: TGCGCCAGCAGCTTGGACCCAGCGGGGGGTTCAGATACGCAGTATTTT. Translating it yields CASSLDPAGGSDTQYF.

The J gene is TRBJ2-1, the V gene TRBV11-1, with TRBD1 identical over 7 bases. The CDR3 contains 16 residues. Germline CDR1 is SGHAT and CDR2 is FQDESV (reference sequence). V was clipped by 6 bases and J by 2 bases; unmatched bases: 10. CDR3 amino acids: CASSGMGQLTYNEQFF. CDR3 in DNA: TGTGCCAGCAGTGGAATGGGACAGCTAACCTACAATGAGCAGTTCTTC.

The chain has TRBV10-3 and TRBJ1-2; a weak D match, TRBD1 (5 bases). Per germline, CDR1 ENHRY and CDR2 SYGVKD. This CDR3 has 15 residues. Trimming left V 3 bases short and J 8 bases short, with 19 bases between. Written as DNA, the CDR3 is TGTGCCATCAGTGACTTGATGGCAGGGCTGGGGGGCTACACCTTC. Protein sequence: CAISDLMAGLGGYTF.

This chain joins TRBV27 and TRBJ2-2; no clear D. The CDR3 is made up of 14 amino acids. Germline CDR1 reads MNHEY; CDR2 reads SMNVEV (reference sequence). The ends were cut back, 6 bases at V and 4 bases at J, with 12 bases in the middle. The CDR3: CASRSRSSTGELFF. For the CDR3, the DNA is TGTGCCAGCAGATCGCGATCGAGCACCGGGGAGCTGTTTTTT.

CDR3 nucleotides: TGTGCCAGCAGCGTTCCAGGGCTTAACTATGGCTACACCTTC. Translated, it gives CASSVPGLNYGYTF. This chain uses TRBV5-6 with TRBJ1-2; D might be TRBD1 (5 bases). The CDR3 is 14 amino acids. Trimming cost V 4 bases and J 1 base, with 11 bases left between them. Germline CDR1 reads SGHDT; CDR2 reads YYEEEE.

This chain's CDR3 is CASSYSLGDSDYGYTF. In DNA, the CDR3 is TGTGCCAGCAGTTACTCGTTAGGGGACTCGGACTATGGCTACACCTTC. This rearrangement joins TRBV6-5 to TRBJ1-2, with D perhaps TRBD1 (5 bases). The length of the CDR3 is 16 residues. The V end was cut by 0 bases, the J end by 3 bases, with 14 bases between. CDR1 and CDR2 (germline): MNHEY, SVGAGI.

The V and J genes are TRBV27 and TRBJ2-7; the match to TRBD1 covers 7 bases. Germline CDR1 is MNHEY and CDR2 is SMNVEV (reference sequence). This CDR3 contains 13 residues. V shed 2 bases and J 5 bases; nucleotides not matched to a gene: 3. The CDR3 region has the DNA TGTGCCAGCAGTTTAACAGGGGCCCACGAGCAGTACTTC. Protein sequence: CASSLTGAHEQYF.

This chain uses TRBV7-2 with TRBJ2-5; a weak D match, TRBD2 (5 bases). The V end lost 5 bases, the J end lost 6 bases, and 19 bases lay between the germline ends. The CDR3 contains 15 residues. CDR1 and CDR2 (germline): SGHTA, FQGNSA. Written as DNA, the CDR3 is TGTGCCAGCAGCCCCAATAGGTCGGGGTTGAAGACCCAGTACTTC. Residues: CASSPNRSGLKTQYF.

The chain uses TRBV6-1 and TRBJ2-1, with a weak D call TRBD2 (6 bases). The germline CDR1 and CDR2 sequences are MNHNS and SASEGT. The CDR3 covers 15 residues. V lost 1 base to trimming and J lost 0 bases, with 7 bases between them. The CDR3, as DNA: TGTGCCAGCAGTGAAGTGGGGGGCTCCTACAATGAGCAGTTCTTC. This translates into CASSEVGGSYNEQFF.

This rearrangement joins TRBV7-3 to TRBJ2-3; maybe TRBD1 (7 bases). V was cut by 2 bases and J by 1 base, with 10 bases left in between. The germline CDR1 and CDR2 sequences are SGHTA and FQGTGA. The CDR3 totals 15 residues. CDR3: CASSLQGGRTDTQYF. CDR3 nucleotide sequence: TGTGCCAGCAGCTTACAGGGGGGTCGCACAGATACGCAGTATTTT.

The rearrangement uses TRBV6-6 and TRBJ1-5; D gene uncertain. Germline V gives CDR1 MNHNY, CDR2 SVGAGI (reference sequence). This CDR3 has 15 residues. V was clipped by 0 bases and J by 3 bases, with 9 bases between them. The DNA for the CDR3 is TGTGCCAGCAGTTACTCGTCTACTAACAATCAGCCCCAGCATTTT. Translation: CASSYSSTNNQPQHF.

The CDR3 DNA is TGTGCCAGCAGCCCTGGGGGGACTAGCGGGCGGGTTTCAGATACGCAGTATTTT. Translated, it gives CASSPGGTSGRVSDTQYF. The gene calls are TRBV9 and TRBJ2-3; 12 nucleotides align to TRBD2. Losses at the gene ends were 4 bases for V and 4 bases for J; bases not matched to a gene: 13. The CDR3 consists of 18 residues. Germline V gene lookup returns CDR1 SGDLS and CDR2 YYNGEE.

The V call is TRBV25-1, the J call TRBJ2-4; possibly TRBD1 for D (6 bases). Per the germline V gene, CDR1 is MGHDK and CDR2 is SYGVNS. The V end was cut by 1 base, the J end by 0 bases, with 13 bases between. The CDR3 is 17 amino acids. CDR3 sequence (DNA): TGTGCCAGCAGTGAATGGGGGACATCACTAGCCAAAAACATTCAGTACTTC. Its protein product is CASSEWGTSLAKNIQYF.